This T cell receptor beta chain comes out of a study of OX40 agonist ivuxolimab in advanced cancers. Study at large: Patients undergoing dose escalation presented with hepatocellular carcinoma, melanoma, renal cell or head and neck cancer.

Assay: immunoSEQ multiplex PCR; the TCRdb copy retains only in-frame clones and omits some. The data contain roughly 30,000 clones, approximately 81% of them singletons. Remarks on this clone: Its antigen is not known.

Overall study findings and caveats: More expanded clones were found, on average, in CD8+ than in CD4+ T cells.

CDR1 LNHDA and CDR2 SQIVND come from the germline V gene (reference sequence). V lost 7 bases, J lost 0 bases, and 19 bases lay in between. The CDR3 is made up of 17 amino acids. The chain couples TRBV19 to TRBJ2-1; TRBD2 is a possible D gene (6 bases). The receptor was isolated from an adult with an advanced solid tumor such as melanoma, head and neck, liver or kidney cancer. The source material was CD4+ or CD8+ T cells sorted from blood, sampled in a trial of the OX40 agonist ivuxolimab. CDR3: CASTPRRGPLSYNEQFF. The CDR3 DNA sequence: TGTGCCAGTACCCCAAGGCGGGGACCCCTCTCCTACAATGAGCAGTTCTTC.